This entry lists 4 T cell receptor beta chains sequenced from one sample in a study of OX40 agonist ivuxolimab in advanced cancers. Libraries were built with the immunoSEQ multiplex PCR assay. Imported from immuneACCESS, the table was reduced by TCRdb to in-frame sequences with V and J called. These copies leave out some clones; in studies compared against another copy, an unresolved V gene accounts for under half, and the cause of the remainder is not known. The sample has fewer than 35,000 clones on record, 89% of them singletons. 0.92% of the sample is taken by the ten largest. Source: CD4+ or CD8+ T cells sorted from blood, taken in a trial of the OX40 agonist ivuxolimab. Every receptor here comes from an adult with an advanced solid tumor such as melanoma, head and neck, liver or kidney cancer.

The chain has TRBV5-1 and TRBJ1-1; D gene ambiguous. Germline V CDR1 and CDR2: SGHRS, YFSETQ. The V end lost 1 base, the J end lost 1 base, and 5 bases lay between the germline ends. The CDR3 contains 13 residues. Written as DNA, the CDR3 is TGCGCCAGCAGCTTGACAGAGAACACTGAAGCTTTCTTT. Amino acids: CASSLTENTEAFF. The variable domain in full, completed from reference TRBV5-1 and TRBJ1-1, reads KAGVTQTPRYLIKTRGQQVTLSCSPISGHRSVSWYQQTPGQGLQFLFEYFSETQRNKGNFPGRFSGRQFSNSRSEMNVSTLELGDSALYLCASSLTENTEAFFGQGTRLTVV.

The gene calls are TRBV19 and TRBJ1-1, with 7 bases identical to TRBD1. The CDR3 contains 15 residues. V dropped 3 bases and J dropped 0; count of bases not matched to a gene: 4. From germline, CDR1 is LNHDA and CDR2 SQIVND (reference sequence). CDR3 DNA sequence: TGTGCCAGTAGTATCGGGACAGCCATGAACACTGAAGCTTTCTTT. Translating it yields CASSIGTAMNTEAFF. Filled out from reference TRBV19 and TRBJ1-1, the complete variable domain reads DGGITQSPKYLFRKEGQNVTLSCEQNLNHDAMYWYRQDPGQGLRLIYYSQIVNDFQKGDIAEGYSVSREKKESFPLTVTSAQKNPTAFYLCASSIGTAMNTEAFFGQGTRLTVV.

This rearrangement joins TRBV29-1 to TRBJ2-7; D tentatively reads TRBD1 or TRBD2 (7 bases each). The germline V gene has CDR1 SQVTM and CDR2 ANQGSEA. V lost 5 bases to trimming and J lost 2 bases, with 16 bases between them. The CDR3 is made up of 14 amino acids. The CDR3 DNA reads TGCAGCGTTTCCATCAGGGGGGGGACCTACGAGCAGTACTTC. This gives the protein CSVSIRGGTYEQYF.

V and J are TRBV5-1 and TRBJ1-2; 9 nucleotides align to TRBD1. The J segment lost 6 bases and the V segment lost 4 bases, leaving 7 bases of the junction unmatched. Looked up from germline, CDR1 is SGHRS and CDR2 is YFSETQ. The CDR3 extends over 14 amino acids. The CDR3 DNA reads TGCGCCAGCAGCCTTACAGGGGGCATGGATGGCTACACCTTC. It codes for CASSLTGGMDGYTF.